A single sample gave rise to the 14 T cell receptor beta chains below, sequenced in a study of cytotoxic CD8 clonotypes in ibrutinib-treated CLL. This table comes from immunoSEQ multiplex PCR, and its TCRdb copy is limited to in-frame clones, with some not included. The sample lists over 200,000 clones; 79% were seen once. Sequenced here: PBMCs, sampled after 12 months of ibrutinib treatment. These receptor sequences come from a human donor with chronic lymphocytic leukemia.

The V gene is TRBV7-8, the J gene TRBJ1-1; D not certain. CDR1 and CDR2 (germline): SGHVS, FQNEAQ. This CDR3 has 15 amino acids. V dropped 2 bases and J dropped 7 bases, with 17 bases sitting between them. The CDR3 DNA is TGTGCCAGCAGCTTATACCAGGAGCTCTCTGTTGAAGCTTTCTTT. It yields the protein CASSLYQELSVEAFF.

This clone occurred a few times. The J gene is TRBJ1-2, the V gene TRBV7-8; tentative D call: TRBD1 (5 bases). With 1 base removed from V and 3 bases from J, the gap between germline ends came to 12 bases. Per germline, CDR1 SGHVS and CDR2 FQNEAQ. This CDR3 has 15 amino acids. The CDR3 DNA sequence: TGTGCCAGCAGCTTAGTGTGGGGCCCTGACTATGGCTACACCTTC. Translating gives CASSLVWGPDYGYTF.

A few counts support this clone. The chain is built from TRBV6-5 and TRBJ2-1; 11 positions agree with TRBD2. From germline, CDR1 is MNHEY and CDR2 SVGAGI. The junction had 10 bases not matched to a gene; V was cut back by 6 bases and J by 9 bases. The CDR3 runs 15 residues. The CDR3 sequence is CASRSSGLAVPEQFF. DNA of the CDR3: TGTGCCAGCAGGTCGTCGGGACTAGCGGTACCTGAGCAGTTCTTC.

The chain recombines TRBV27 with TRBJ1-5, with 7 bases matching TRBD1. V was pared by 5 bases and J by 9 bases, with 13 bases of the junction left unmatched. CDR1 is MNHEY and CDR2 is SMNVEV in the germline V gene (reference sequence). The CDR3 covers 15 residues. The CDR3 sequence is CASSPSDRPEGPQHF. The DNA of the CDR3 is TGTGCCAGCAGTCCCTCGGACAGGCCGGAGGGGCCCCAGCATTTT.

CDR3: CASRYQWGGPSSGANVLTF. The CDR3 DNA reads TGTGCCAGCAGATACCAATGGGGCGGTCCGAGCTCTGGGGCCAACGTCCTGACTTTC. This chain links TRBV28 with TRBJ2-6; D is perhaps TRBD1 (5 bases). There are 19 residues in the CDR3. Germline-derived CDR1 and CDR2 are MDHEN and SYDVKM. V was cut by 6 bases and J by 0 bases, with 21 bases left in between.

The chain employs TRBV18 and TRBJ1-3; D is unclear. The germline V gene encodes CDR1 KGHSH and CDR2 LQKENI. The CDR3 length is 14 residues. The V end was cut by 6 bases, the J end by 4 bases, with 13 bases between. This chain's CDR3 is CASSPVPEGNTIYF. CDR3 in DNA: TGTGCCAGCTCCCCTGTTCCCGAAGGAAACACCATATATTTT.

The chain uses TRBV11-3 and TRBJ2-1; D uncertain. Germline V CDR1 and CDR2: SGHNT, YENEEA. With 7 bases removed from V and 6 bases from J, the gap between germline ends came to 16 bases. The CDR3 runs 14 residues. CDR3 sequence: CASTPSGSSNEQFF. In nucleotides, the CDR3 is TGTGCCAGCACCCCCTCCGGCAGCTCCAATGAGCAGTTCTTC.

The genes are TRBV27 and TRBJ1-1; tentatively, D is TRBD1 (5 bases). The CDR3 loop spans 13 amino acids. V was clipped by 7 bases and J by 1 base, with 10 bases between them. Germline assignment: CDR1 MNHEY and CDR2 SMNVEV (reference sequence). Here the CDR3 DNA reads TGTGCCAGCAAGGGGCAGGCGAACACTGAAGCTTTCTTT. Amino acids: CASKGQANTEAFF.

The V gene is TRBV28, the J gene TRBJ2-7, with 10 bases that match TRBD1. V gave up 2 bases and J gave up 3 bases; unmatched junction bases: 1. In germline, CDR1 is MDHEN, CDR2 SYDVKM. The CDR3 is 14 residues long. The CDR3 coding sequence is TGTGCCAGCAGTTTAGGGACAGGGGTCTACGAGCAGTACTTC. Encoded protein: CASSLGTGVYEQYF.

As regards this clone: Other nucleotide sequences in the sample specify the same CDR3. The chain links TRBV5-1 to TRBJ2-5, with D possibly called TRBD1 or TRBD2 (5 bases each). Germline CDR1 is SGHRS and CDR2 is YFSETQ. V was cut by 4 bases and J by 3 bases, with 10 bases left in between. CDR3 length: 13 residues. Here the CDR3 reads CASSPGTEETQYF. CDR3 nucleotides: TGCGCCAGCAGCCCCGGGACGGAAGAGACCCAGTACTTC. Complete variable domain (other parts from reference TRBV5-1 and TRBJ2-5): KAGVTQTPRYLIKTRGQQVTLSCSPISGHRSVSWYQQTPGQGLQFLFEYFSETQRNKGNFPGRFSGRQFSNSRSEMNVSTLELGDSALYLCASSPGTEETQYFGPGTRLLVL.

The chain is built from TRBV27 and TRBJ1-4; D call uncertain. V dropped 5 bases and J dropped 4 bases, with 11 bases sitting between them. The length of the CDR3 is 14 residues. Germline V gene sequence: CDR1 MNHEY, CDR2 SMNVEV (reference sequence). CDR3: CASSPQVNNEKLFF. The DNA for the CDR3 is TGTGCCAGCAGTCCCCAGGTCAATAATGAAAAACTGTTTTTT.

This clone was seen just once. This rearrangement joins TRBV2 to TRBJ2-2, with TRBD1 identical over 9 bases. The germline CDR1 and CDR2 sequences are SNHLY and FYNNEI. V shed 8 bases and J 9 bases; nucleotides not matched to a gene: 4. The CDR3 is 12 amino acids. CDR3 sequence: CASGDRVRELFF. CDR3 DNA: TGTGCCAGCGGGGACAGGGTCCGGGAGCTGTTTTTT.

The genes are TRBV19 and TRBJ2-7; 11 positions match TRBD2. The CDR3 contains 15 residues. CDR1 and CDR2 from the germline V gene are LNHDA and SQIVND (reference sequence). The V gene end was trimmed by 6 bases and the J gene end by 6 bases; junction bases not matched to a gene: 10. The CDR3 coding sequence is TGTGCCAGTAGCGGCCCACTAGCGGGAGCGGTCGAGCAGTACTTC. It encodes CASSGPLAGAVEQYF.

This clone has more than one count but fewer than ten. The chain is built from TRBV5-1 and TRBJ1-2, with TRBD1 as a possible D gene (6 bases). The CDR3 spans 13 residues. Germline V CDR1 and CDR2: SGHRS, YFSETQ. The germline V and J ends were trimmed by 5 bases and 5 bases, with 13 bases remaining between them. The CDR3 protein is CASSPTGPYGYTF. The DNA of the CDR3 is TGCGCCAGCAGTCCGACAGGCCCTTATGGCTACACCTTC.